This TCR beta chain was identified during a study of human T cells and chemical hapten exposure. Study-wide background: In the roughly 23-week study, patients were dosed weekly with diphenylcyclopropenone on the scalp throughout.

As to time point: patch test 1, 2 weeks after DPC sensitization. Treatment noted: therapeutic diphenylcyclopropenone sensitization with weekly scalp DPC. Attachment of unique molecular identifiers to individual cDNA molecules was performed in the library. Using its own MiXCR run on the RACE reads, TCRdb lists one record per CDR3 protein. The table shows tens of thousands of distinct CDR3 sequences, with about 11% occurring only once. This clonotype was observed a handful of times. The antigen remains undetermined. Study-level points and caveats: DPC sensitization produced no change in TCRs with frequency above 1 in 1000. Compared with pre-sensitization or healthy control sets, expanded TCRs clustered more.

Here the sequenced sample was whole blood, taken in connection with sensitization to the hapten diphenylcyclopropenone (DPC). The sequence was collected from a woman between 45 and 65 years old with alopecia areata. Some clones in this sample may be carry-over from other donors' samples.

The CDR3 sequence is CASSLAPAYYEQYF. CDR3 coding DNA: TGTGCCAGCAGCTTAGCCCCCGCTTACTACGAGCAGTACTTC. The chain carries TRBV11-2 and TRBJ2-7; D not certain. V dropped 1 base and J dropped 3 bases, with 10 bases sitting between them. This CDR3 is built from 14 residues. CDR1 and CDR2 from the germline V gene are SGHAT and FQNNGV.